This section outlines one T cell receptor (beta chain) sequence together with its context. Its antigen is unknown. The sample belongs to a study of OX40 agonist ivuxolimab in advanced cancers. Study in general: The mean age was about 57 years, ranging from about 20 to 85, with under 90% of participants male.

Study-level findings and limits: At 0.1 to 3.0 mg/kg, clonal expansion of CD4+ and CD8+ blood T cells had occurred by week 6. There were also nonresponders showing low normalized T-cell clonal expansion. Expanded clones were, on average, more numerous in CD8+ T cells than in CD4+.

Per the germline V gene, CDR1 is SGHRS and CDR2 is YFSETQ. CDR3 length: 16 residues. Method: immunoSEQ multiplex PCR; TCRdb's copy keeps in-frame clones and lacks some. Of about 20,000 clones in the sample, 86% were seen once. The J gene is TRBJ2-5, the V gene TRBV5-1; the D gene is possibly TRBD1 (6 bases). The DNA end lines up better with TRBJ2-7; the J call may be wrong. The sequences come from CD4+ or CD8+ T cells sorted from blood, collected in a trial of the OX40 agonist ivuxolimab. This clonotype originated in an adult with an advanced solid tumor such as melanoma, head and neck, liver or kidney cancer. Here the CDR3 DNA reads TGCGCCAGCAGCTTGGGATCGACAGGACCCGCCTACGAGCAGTACTTC. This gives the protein CASSLGSTGPAYEQYF.